Shown below are 9 T cell receptor beta chains from a single sample sequenced in a study of OX40 agonist ivuxolimab in advanced cancers. The protocol was immunoSEQ multiplex PCR, while the TCRdb copy is restricted to in-frame clones and leaves out a portion. The sample holds about 83,000 clones; about 86% are singletons and the top ten take 1.5% to 2%. Sequencing used CD4+ or CD8+ T cells sorted from blood, obtained in a trial of the OX40 agonist ivuxolimab. The receptor source for this set is an adult with an advanced solid tumor such as melanoma, head and neck, liver or kidney cancer.

The sample holds one count of this clone. The CDR3 nucleotides are TGTGCCATCAGTGCCTTCGGGACGGCAGATACGCAGTATTTT. Encoded protein: CAISAFGTADTQYF. The chain couples TRBV10-3 to TRBJ2-3; D might be TRBD1 or TRBD2, each matching 5 bases. The CDR3 is 14 residues long. CDR1 is ENHRY, CDR2 SYGVKD, per germline. V was trimmed by 4 bases and J by 4 bases, leaving 12 bases between them.

The chain recombines TRBV7-9 with TRBJ1-3; 10 positions match TRBD1. Germline V lookup: CDR1 SEHNR, CDR2 FQNEAQ (reference sequence). This CDR3 spans 18 amino acids. The V segment lost 5 bases and the J segment 0 bases; nucleotides outside the gene matches: 10. CDR3 in amino acids: CASSPPGQGLSSGNTIYF. The CDR3 bases are TGTGCCAGCAGCCCCCCGGGACAGGGGCTGAGCTCTGGAAACACCATATATTTT.

The chain joins TRBV30 to TRBJ2-1; no firm D call. The V end was cut by 0 bases, the J end by 4 bases, with 7 bases between. The CDR3 has 13 residues. Germline V gene data show CDR1 as GTSNPN and CDR2 as SVGIG (reference sequence). The CDR3 protein is CAWSVELYNEQFF. The CDR3 nucleotides read TGTGCCTGGAGTGTTGAGCTGTACAATGAGCAGTTCTTC.

The rearrangement links TRBV28 to TRBJ2-7; D could derive from TRBD1 or TRBD2 (6 bases each). Trimming removed 7 bases at V and 0 bases at J, with 16 bases between. CDR3 length equals 15 residues. Germline V gene data show CDR1 as MDHEN and CDR2 as SYDVKM. CDR3 in amino acids: CASTPSRGVSYEQYF. CDR3 sequence (DNA): TGTGCCAGCACCCCGAGTAGGGGGGTCTCCTACGAGCAGTACTTC.

The chain links TRBV15 to TRBJ2-7; D may be TRBD1 (5 bases). This CDR3 has 15 amino acids. The germline V and J ends were trimmed by 0 bases and 6 bases, with 15 bases remaining between them. CDR1 and CDR2 (germline): LNHNV, YYDKDF (reference sequence). Here the CDR3 reads CATSRDPGSGAEQYF. The CDR3 DNA reads as TGTGCCACCAGCAGAGATCCTGGGTCTGGGGCCGAGCAGTACTTC.

The chain is built from TRBV6-6 and TRBJ2-1, with TRBD2 matching over 8 bases. The CDR3 is 12 residues long. The germline gives CDR1 MNHNY, CDR2 SVGAGI (reference sequence). V lost 5 bases to trimming and J lost 10 bases; unmatched junction nucleotides: 4. CDR3 in amino acids: CASSTTSVEQFF. In DNA, the CDR3 is TGTGCCAGCAGTACGACTAGCGTCGAGCAGTTCTTC.

The chain couples TRBV5-1 to TRBJ1-4, with D possibly being TRBD1 (5 bases). Looked up from germline, CDR1 is SGHRS and CDR2 is YFSETQ. The CDR3 contains 15 residues. V lost 4 bases and J 0 bases, leaving 10 bases between the germline ends. CDR3 sequence (DNA): TGCGCCAGCAGCCGGTCGGGGGCAACTAATGAAAAACTGTTTTTT. Its protein is CASSRSGATNEKLFF.

The CDR3 region has the DNA TGTGCCAGCAGTGCGACAGGGCCCAACGAGCAGTACTTC. Translation gives CASSATGPNEQYF. The chain carries TRBV6-1 and TRBJ2-7, with 7 bases matching TRBD1. Germline V gene sequence: CDR1 MNHNS, CDR2 SASEGT. Trimming removed 4 bases from V and 5 bases from J; junction bases left unmatched: 5. The length of the CDR3 is 13 residues.

The chain recombines TRBV18 with TRBJ1-1; D is uncertain. V was clipped by 0 bases and J by 4 bases, with 15 bases between them. CDR1 and CDR2 from the germline V gene are KGHSH and LQKENI. This CDR3 is built from 16 residues. The CDR3 region is CASSPPQPSPSTEAFF. As DNA, the CDR3 is TGTGCCAGCTCACCACCCCAGCCATCACCCAGCACTGAAGCTTTCTTT.